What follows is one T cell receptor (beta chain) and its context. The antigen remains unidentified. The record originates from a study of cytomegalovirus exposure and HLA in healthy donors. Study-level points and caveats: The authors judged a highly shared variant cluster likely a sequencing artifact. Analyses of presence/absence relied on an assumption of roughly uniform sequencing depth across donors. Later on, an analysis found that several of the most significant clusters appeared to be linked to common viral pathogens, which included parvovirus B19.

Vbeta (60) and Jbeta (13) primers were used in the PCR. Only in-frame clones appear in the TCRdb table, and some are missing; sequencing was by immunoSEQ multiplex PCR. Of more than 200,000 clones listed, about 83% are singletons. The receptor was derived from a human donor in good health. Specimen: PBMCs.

CDR3 sequence (DNA): TGTGCCAGCAGCTTGGAGCCGTGGGAGCAGTACTTC. It yields the protein CASSLEPWEQYF. J is TRBJ2-7 and V is TRBV5-5; D ambiguous. The CDR3 is 12 amino acids. From germline, CDR1 is SGHKS and CDR2 YYEKEE (reference sequence). Trimming took off 0 bases at V and 7 bases at J, with 8 bases between the two ends.